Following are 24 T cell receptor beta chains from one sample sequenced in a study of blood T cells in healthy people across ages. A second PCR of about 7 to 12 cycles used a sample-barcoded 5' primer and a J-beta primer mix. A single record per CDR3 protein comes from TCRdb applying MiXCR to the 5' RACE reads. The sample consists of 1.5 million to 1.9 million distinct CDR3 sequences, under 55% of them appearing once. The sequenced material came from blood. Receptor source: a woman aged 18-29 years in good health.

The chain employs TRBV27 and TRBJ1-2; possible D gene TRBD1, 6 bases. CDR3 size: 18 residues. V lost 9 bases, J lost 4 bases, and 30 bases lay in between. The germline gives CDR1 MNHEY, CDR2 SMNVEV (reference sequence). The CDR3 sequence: CASDHRARANNPSYGYTF. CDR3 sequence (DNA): TGTGCCAGTGACCACAGGGCCAGGGCCAATAATCCCTCCTATGGCTACACCTTC.

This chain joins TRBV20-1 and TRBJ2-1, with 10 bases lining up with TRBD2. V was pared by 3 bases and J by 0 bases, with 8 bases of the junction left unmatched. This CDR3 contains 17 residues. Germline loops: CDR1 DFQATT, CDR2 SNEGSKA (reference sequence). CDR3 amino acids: CSASRPGLADSYNEQFF. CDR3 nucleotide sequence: TGCAGTGCTAGTAGGCCAGGACTAGCGGACTCCTACAATGAGCAGTTCTTC.

CDR3 amino acids: CASSGAGQGRNQPQHF. The CDR3 coding sequence is TGTGCCAGCAGTGGAGCCGGACAGGGACGGAATCAGCCCCAGCATTTT. The rearrangement joins TRBV12-3 or TRBV12-4 to TRBJ1-5; 8 positions agree with TRBD1. The CDR3 covers 16 residues. With V trimmed by 5 bases and J by 4 bases, 10 bases remained unmatched.

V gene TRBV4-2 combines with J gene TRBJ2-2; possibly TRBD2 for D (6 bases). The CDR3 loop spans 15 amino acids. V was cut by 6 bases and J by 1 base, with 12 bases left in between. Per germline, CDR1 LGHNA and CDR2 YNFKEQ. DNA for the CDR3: TGTGCCAGCAGGTTCGGGACTCAGAACACCGGGGAGCTGTTTTTT. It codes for CASRFGTQNTGELFF.

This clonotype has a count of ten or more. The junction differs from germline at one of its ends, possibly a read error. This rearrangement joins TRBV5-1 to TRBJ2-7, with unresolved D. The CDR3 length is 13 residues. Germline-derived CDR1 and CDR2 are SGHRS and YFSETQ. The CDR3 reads CASSLLSSYEQYF. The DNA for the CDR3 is TGTGCCAGCAGTTTGCTTAGTTCCTACGAGCAGTACTTC. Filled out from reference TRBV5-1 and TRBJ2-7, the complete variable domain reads KAGVTQTPRYLIKTRGQQVTLSCSPISGHRSVSWYQQTPGQGLQFLFEYFSETQRNKGNFPGRFSGRQFSNSRSEMNVSTLELGDSALYLCASSLLSSYEQYFGPGTRLTVT.

CDR3 bases: TGCAGTGCTAGATCCTATCGGACTAGCGGGAGTATGAGGTACAATGAGCAGTTCTTC. It translates to CSARSYRTSGSMRYNEQFF. The gene calls are TRBV20-1 and TRBJ2-1; 13 bases are a match to TRBD2. Trimming at V came to 2 bases and at J to 4 bases, leaving 14 bases not matched to a gene. The CDR3 totals 19 residues. Per the germline V gene, CDR1 is DFQATT and CDR2 is SNEGSKA (reference sequence).

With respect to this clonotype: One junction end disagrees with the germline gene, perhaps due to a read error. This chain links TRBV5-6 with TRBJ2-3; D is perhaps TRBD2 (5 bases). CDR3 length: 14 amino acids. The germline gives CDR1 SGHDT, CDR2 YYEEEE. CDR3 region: CASSLSASTDAQYF. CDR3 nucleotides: TGTGCCAGCAGCCTCAGTGCTAGCACAGATGCGCAGTATTTT.

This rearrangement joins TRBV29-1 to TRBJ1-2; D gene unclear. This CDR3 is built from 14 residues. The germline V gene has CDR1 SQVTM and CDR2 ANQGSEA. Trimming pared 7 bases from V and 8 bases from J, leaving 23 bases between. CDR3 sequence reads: CSAAGSRSNEGYTF. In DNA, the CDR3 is TGCAGCGCCGCCGGTAGCCGATCCAACGAGGGCTACACCTTC.

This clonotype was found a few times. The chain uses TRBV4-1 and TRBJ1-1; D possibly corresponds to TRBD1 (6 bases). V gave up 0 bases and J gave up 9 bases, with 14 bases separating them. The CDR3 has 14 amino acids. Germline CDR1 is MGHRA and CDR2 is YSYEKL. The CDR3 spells CASSQEFPTGKAFF. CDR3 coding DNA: TGCGCCAGCAGCCAAGAATTCCCGACAGGAAAAGCTTTCTTT.

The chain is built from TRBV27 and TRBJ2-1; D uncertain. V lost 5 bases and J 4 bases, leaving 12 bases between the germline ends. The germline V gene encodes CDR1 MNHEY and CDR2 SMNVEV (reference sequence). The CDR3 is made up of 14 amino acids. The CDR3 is CASSPVRVYNEQFF. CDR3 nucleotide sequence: TGTGCCAGCAGTCCCGTCCGGGTTTACAATGAGCAGTTCTTC.

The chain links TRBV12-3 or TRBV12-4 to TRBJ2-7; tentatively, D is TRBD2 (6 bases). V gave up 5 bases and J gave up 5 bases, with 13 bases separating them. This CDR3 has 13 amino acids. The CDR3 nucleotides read TGTGCCAGCAGTGTGTTGGGAGGCCACGAGCAGTACTTC. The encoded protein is CASSVLGGHEQYF.

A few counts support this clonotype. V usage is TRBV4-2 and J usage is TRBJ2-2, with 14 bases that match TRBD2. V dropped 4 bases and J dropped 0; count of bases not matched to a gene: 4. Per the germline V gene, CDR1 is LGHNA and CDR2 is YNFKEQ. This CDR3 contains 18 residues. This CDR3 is CASSPGLAGVTNTGELFF. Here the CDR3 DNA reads TGTGCCAGCAGCCCGGGACTAGCGGGGGTCACGAACACCGGGGAGCTGTTTTTT.

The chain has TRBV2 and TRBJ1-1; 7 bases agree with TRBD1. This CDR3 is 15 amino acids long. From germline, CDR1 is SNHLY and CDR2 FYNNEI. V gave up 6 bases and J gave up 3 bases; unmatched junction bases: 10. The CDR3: CASRQETGRYTEAFF. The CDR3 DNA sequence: TGTGCCAGCAGGCAGGAGACAGGGAGATACACTGAAGCTTTCTTT.

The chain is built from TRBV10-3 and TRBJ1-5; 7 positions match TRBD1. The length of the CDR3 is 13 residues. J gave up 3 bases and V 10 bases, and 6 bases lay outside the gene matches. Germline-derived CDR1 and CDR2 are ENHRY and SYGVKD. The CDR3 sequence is CASRQGVNQPQHF. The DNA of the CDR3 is TGTGCCAGCAGACAGGGCGTCAATCAGCCCCAGCATTTT.

The CDR3 sequence is CASSLPSGENTEAFF. The CDR3 region has the DNA TGTGCCAGCTCACTCCCTAGCGGGGAAAACACTGAAGCTTTCTTT. V usage is TRBV18 and J usage is TRBJ1-1; D gene unclear. The CDR3 runs 15 residues. Germline V gene lookup returns CDR1 KGHSH and CDR2 LQKENI. The V gene lost 4 bases and the J gene lost 2 bases, with 14 bases spanning the gap.

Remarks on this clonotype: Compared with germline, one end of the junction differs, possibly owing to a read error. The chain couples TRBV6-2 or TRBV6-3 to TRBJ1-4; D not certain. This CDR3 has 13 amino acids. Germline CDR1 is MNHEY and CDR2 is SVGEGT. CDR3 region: CACSPTEVGKLFF. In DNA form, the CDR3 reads TGTGCCTGCAGTCCGACGGAGGTGGGAAAACTGTTTTTT.

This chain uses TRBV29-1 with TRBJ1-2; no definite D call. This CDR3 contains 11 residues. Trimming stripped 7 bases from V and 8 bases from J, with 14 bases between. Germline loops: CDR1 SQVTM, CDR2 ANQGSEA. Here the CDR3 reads CSATIGCGYTF. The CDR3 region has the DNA TGCAGCGCCACGATAGGGTGCGGCTACACCTTC.

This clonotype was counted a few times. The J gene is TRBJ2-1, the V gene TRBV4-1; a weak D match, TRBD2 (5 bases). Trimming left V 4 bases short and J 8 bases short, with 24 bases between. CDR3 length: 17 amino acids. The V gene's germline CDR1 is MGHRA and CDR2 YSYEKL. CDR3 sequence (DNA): TGCGCCAGCAGCCGAAAAGGAGGAAGGGTCAGAGACGATGAGCAGTTCTTC. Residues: CASSRKGGRVRDDEQFF.

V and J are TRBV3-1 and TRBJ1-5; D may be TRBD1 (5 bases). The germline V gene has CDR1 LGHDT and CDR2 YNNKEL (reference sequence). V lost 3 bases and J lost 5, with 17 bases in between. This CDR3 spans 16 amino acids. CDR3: CASSQGWTRSDQPQHF. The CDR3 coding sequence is TGTGCCAGCAGCCAGGGCTGGACAAGGAGCGATCAGCCCCAGCATTTT.

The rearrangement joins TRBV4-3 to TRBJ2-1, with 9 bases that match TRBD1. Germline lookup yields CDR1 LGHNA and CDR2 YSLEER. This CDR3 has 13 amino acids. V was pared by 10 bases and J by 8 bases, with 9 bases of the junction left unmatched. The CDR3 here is CATGDRGSYEQFF. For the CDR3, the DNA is TGCGCCACCGGCGACAGGGGGAGTTATGAGCAGTTCTTC.

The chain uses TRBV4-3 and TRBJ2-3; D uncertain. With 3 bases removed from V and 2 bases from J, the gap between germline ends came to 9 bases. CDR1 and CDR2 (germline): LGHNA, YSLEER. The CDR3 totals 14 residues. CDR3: CASSHRYHTDTQYF. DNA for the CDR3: TGCGCCAGCAGCCACAGGTACCACACAGATACGCAGTATTTT.

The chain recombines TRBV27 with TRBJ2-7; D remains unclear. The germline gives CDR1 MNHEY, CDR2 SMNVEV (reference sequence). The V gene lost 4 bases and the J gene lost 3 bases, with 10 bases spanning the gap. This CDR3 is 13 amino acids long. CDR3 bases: TGTGCCAGCAGTTATAGCTATCGCTACGAGCAGTACTTC. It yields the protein CASSYSYRYEQYF.

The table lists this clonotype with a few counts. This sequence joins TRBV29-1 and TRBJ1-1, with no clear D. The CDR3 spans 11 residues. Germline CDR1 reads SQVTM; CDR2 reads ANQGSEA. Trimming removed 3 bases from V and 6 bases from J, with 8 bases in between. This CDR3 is CSVEVSAEAFF. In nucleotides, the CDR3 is TGCAGCGTTGAGGTATCCGCTGAAGCTTTCTTT. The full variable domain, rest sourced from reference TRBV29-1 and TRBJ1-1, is SAVISQKPSRDICQRGTSLTIQCQVDSQVTMMFWYRQQPGQSLTLIATANQGSEATYESGFVIDKFPISRPNLTFSTLTVSNMSPEDSSIYLCSVEVSAEAFFGQGTRLTVV.

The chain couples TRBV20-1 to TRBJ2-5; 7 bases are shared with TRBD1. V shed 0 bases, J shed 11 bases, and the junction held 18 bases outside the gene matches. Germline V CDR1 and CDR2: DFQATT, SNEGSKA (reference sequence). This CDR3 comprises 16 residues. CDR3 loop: CSARDRTGASYNEQYF. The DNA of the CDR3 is TGCAGTGCTAGAGATCGTACAGGGGCTTCCTACAATGAGCAGTACTTC.